Here is one T cell receptor beta chain with its context. Sequencing was performed with immunoSEQ multiplex PCR; in TCRdb, only in-frame clones are kept and a portion is missing. The data show about 20,000 clones, approximately 88% seen once. The germline CDR1 and CDR2 sequences are MDHEN and SYDVKM. V was clipped by 4 bases and J by 5 bases, with 19 bases between them. This CDR3 is built from 16 residues. These data are taken from a study of blood T cell repertoires in COVID-19. Study-level information: From T cells, B-cell-depleted T cells, or PBMCs came the material, which was cDNA or gDNA.

Sequenced: peripheral blood. This sequence originates from a human donor in a cohort sampled during active COVID-19. The rearrangement joins TRBV28 to TRBJ2-3; D remains unclear. The CDR3 DNA is TGTGCCAGCAGTTCCCTGGGCTCTTCGGCCCGAGATACGCAGTATTTT. Residues: CASSSLGSSARDTQYF.